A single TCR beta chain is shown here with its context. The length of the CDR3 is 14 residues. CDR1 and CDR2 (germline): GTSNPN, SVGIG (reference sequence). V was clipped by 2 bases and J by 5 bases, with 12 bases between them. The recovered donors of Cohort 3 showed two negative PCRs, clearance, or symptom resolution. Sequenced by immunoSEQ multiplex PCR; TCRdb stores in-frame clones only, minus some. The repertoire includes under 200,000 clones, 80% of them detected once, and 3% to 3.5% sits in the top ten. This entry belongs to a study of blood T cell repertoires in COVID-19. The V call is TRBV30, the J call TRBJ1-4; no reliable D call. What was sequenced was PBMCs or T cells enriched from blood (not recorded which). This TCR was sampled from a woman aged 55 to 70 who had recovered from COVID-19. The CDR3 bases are TGTGCCTGGAGTTCCGGAGGGTCAAATGAAAAACTGTTTTTT. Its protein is CAWSSGGSNEKLFF.